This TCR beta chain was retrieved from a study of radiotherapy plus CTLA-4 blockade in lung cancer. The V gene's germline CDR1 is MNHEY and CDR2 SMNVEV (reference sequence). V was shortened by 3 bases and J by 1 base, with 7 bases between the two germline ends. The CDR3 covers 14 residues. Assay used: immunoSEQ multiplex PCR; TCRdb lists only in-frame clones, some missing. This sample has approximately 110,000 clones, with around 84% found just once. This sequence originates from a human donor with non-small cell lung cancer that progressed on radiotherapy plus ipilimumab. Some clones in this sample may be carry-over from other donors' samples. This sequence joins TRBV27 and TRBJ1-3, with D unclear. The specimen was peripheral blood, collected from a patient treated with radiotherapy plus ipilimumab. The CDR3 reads CASSFRGSGNTIYF. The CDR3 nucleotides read TGTGCCAGCAGTTTTAGAGGGTCTGGAAACACCATATATTTT.